The T cell receptor (beta chain) under discussion was sequenced for a study of blood T cell repertoires in COVID-19. In the study overall: The United States, Italy and Spain provided the acute and convalescent COVID-19 samples.

TCRdb's copy holds only in-frame clones and misses some; the assay was immunoSEQ multiplex PCR. The data hold some 400,000 clones, with approximately 89% observed a single time. This CDR3 comprises 17 residues. Germline lookup yields CDR1 SGHDT and CDR2 YYEEEE. Trimming took off 0 bases at V and 1 base at J, with 13 bases between the two ends. Participants came from 24 US areas, aged about 18 to 89 years. Donors in Cohort 3 counted as recovered after two negative PCRs, clearance, or symptom resolution. The TCR comes from a woman in her 30s who had recovered from COVID-19. The sequencing input was PBMCs or T cells enriched from blood (not recorded which). The rearrangement uses TRBV5-6 and TRBJ2-2, with D perhaps TRBD2 (6 bases). The CDR3 is CASSLVSRRGNTGELFF. CDR3 in DNA: TGTGCCAGCAGCTTGGTTAGCCGGAGGGGGAACACCGGGGAGCTGTTTTTT.